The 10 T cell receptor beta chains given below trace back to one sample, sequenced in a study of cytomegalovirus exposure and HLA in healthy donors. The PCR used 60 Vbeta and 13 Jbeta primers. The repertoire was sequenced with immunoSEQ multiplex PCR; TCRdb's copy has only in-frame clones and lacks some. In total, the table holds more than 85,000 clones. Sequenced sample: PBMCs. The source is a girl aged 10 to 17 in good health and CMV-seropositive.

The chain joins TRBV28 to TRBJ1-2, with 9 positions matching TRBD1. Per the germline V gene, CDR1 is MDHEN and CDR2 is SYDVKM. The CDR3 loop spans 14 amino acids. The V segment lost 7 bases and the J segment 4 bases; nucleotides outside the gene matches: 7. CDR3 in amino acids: CASNPGQGAYGYTF. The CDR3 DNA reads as TGTGCCAGCAATCCGGGACAGGGTGCCTATGGCTACACCTTC.

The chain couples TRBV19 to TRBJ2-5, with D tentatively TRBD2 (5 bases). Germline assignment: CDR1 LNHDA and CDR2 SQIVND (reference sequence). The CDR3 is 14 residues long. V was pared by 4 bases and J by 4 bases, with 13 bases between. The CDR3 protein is CASSRMVGRETQYF. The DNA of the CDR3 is TGTGCCAGTAGTAGGATGGTGGGGAGAGAGACCCAGTACTTC.

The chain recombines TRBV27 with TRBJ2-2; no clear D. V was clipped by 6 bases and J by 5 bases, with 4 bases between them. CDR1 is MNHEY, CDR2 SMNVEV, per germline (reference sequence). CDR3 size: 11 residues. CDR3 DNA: TGTGCCAGCAGGCGGACCGGGGAGCTGTTTTTT. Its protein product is CASRRTGELFF.

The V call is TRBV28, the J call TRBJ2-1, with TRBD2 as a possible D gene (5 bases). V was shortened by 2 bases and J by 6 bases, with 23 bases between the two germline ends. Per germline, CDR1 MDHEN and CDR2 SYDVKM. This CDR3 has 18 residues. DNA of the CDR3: TGTGCCAGCAGTTTACCCATAAGGCCTAGCCGCATACCCAATGAGCAGTTCTTC. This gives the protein CASSLPIRPSRIPNEQFF.

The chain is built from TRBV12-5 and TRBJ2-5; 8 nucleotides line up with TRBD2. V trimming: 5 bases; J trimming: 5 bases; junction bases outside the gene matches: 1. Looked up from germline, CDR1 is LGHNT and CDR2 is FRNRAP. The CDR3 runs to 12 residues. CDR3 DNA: TGTGCTAGTGGTCCGGGAGGGGAGACCCAGTACTTC. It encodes CASGPGGETQYF.

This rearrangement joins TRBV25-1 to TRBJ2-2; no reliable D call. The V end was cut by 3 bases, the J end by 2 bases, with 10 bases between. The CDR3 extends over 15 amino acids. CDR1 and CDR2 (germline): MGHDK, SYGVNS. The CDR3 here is CASSDRRLNTGELFF. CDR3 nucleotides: TGTGCCAGCAGTGATCGGCGGTTAAACACCGGGGAGCTGTTTTTT.

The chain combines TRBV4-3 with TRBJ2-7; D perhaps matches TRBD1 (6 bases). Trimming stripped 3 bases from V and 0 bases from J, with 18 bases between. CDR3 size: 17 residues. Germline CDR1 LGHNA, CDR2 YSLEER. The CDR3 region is CASSHEGERRCSYEQYF. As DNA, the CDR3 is TGCGCCAGCAGCCATGAGGGGGAGCGACGTTGCTCCTACGAGCAGTACTTC.

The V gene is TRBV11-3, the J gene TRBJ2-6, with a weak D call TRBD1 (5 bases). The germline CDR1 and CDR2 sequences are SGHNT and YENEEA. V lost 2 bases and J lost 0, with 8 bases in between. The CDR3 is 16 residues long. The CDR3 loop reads CASSLPGYSGANVLTF. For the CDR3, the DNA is TGTGCCAGCAGCTTACCAGGGTACTCTGGGGCCAACGTCCTGACTTTC.

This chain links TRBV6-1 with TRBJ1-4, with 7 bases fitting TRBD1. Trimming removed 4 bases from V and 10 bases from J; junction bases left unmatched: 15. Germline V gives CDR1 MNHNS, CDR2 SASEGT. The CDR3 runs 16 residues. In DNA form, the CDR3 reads TGTGCCAGCAGTGGAAGCCGACAGGGTCGGAGTGCAAAACTGTTTTTT. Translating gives CASSGSRQGRSAKLFF.

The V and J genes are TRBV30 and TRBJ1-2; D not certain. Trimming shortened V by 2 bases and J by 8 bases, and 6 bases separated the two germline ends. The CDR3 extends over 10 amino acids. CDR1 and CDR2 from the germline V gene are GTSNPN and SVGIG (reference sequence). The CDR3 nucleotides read TGTGCCTGGAGTTCGAGGGGCTACACCTTC. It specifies CAWSSRGYTF. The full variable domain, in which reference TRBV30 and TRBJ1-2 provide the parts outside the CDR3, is SQTIHQWPATLVQPVGSPLSLECTVEGTSNPNLYWYRQAAGRGLQLLFYSVGIGQISSEVPQNLSASRPQDRQFILSSKKLLLSDSGFYLCAWSSRGYTFGSGTRLTVV.